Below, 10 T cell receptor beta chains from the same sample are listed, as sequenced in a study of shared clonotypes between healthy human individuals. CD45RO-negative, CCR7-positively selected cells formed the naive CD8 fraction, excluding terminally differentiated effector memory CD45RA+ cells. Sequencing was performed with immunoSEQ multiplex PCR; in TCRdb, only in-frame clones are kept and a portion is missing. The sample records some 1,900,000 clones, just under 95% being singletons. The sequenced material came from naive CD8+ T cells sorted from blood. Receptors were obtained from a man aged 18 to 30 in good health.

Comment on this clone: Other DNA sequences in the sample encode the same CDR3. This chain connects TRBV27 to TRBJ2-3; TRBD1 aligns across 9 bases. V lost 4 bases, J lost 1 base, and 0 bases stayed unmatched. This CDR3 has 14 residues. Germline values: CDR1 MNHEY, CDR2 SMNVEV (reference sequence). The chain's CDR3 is CASSWTGGTDTQYF. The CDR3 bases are TGTGCCAGCAGTTGGACAGGGGGCACAGATACGCAGTATTTT.

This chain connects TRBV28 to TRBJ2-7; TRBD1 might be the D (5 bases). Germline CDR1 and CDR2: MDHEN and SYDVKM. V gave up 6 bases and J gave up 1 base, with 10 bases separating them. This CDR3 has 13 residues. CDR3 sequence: CASSHKGSYEQYF. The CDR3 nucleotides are TGTGCCAGCAGCCACAAGGGGTCCTACGAGCAGTACTTC.

The CDR3 DNA reads as TGTGCCAGCAGCAAGGTAACAGGGGGAATGAAAGGAAAACTGTTTTTT. Residues: CASSKVTGGMKGKLFF. This sequence joins TRBV21-1 and TRBJ1-4; the table's TRBD1 call for D was not verified on the DNA. TRBV21-1 is assigned pseudogene status. This CDR3 region has 16 residues.

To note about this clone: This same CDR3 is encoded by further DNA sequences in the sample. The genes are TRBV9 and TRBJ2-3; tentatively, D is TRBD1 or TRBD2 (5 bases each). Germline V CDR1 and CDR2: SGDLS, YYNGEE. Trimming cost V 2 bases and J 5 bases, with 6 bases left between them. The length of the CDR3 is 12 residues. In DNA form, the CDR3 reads TGTGCCAGCAGCGTTGGGGGAGATACGCAGTATTTT. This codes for CASSVGGDTQYF.

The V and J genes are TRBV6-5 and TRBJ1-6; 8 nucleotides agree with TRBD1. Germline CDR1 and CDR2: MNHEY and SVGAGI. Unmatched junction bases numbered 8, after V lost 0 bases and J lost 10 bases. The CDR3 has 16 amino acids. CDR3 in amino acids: CASSYSSTGGESPLHF. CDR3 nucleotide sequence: TGTGCCAGCAGTTACTCGAGTACAGGGGGAGAATCACCCCTCCACTTT.

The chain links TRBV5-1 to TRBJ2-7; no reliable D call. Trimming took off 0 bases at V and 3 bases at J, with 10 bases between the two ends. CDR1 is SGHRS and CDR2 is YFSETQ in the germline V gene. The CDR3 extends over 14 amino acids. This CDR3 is CASSLESFGYEQYF. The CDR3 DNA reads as TGCGCCAGCAGCTTGGAATCCTTTGGCTACGAGCAGTACTTC.

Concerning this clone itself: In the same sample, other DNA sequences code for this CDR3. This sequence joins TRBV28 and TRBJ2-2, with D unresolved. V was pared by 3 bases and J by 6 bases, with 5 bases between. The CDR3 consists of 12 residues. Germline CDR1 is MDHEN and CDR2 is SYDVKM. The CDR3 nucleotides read TGTGCCAGCAGTTTGCCGCCCGGGGAGCTGTTTTTT. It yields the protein CASSLPPGELFF.

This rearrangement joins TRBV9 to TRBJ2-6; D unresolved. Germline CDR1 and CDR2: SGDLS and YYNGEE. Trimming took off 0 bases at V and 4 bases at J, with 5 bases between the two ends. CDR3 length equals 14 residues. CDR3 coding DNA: TGTGCCAGCAGCGTAGCAGTGGGGGCCAACGTCCTGACTTTC. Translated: CASSVAVGANVLTF.

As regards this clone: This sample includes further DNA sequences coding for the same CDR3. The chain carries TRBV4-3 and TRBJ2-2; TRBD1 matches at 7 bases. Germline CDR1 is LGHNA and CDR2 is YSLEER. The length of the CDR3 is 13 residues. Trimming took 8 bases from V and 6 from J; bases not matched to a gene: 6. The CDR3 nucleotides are TGCGCCAGCTCCCAGGGGGTGGCCGGGGAGCTGTTTTTT. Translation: CASSQGVAGELFF.

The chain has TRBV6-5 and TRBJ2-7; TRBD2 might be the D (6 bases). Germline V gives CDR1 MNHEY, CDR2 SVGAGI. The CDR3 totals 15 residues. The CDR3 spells CVIQKRLVHGCEQYF. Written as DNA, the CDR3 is TGTGTCATCCAGAAGCGACTAGTACATGGCTGCGAGCAGTACTTC.